This TCR beta chain was sequenced during a study of beta chain features in type 1 diabetes (dated by TCRdb to 2017 to 2018). Concerning the study at large: Patients and healthy donors did not differ in mean age, gender distribution, total cell number or subset yield. A total of under 140,000,000 sorted cells were examined across all samples, and the number of cells per subset was strongly correlated with RNA yield. Whereas all 30 or so donors provided naive and central memory subsets, regulatory and stem cell-like memory subsets were isolated from just 8 patients and roughly 8 healthy donors. The study compared the TCRB repertoires of sorted circulating CD4+ T cell subsets in recently diagnosed type 1 diabetes patients with those in matched healthy donors.

Overall results and qualifications from the work: Only small numbers of individuals were included in the HLA sub-analyses, which left unresolved whether HLA type had any influence on TCRB rearrangement. PCR may preferentially amplify shorter templates, but because patient and control samples were amplified and corrected together, any resulting skew would affect both groups equally. At VDJ recombination sites, patients with type 1 diabetes made fewer insertions and deleted more nucleotides, a pattern implying thymic rearrangement abnormalities. Naive, central memory and regulatory TCRB repertoires appeared to be more similar among patients than among healthy donors. Because cDNA rather than genomic DNA was sequenced, highly expressing activated cells could have been over-represented, although no difference in activation and CD3 levels was found between groups. Type 1 diabetes patients showed a moderate but significant shortening of TCRB CDR3 length in all four CD4+ subsets.

This clone was seen a handful of times. It has no known antigen specificity. No base qualities exist here, and no much larger clone lies one base off it. The High Capacity cDNA Reverse Transcription Kit was used to reverse transcribe all of the isolated RNA, meaning that expressed TCRB transcripts were what got sequenced. Deep immunoSEQ sequencing was applied to naive, central memory and regulatory T cell samples, giving an average of about 3.4 million total reads per sample. After sorted cells were lysed in RLT buffer, RNA was extracted with DNase-treated RNeasy Micro or Mini kits, with the choice depending on cell number. Each cell subset was processed separately to prevent cross-contamination, with patient and healthy donor samples processed together. The immunoSEQ multiplex PCR was used to amplify TCRB sequences from cDNA, yielding 87-bp fragments that span the CDR3 region. Amplicons were sequenced on the Illumina HiSeq platform. Per the original workflow: Synthetic template baselines were used to correct PCR bias computationally, reads within Hamming distance 2 were collapsed, and singletons that could not be merged were discarded. By aligning reads against IMGT, V, D and J genes, CDR3 length, and insertions or deletions at six rearrangement sites were assigned. Within each subset, clonotype counts were normalized to sorted cell number, after which true diversity and Gini coefficients were computed with the tcR R package. The overlap coefficient, calculated on TCRB nucleotide sequences, was used to measure repertoire sharing. The source is immuneACCESS, and TCRdb retained only in-frame sequences with V and J called. Part of the clones is not carried over; for the studies checked, unresolved V genes explain less than half of this, and the remainder is unexplained. V, J and clone size are those of that table, while D and trimming were read from the DNA. Here the sample has 250,000 to 350,000 clones; about 15% occur a single time. The top ten hold 6.7% of the sample.

From each donor, a single peripheral blood sample of around 120 mL on average was drawn into heparinised tubes. A BD FACSAria II and a panel including CD45RO, CCR7, CD25, CD127, CD95 and CD27 were used to sort naive, central memory, regulatory and stem cell-like memory CD4+ T cells. All sorted populations exceeded 95% purity. PBMCs were separated immediately by Lymphoprep density gradient centrifugation and were stained directly, without being cultured. So that batch effects would be minimized, each experiment stained and sorted samples in pairs, pairing one healthy donor with one patient. The CDR3 contains 15 residues, cysteine and phenylalanine counted. The sequence is cut down to CDR3 DNA, 45 bases in frame from base 1. V and J are truncated by 0 bases and 4 bases respectively, leaving an intervening sequence of 10 bases. From a lookup of the germline V gene, CDR1 and CDR2 are MGHRA and YSYEKL.

The receptor was derived from a man aged 25-45 years in good health. Material for sequencing was central memory CD4+ T cells from blood. The chain is made from TRBV4-1 and TRBJ1-3; too little of a D gene remains to name it. This receptor carries the CDR3 CASSQDYGVGNTIYF. The base sequence is TGCGCCAGCAGCCAAGATTACGGTGTCGGAAACACCATATATTTT.